This T cell receptor beta chain was documented in a study of T cell responses to AZD1222 COVID-19 vaccine. The protocol was immunoSEQ multiplex PCR, while the TCRdb copy is restricted to in-frame clones and leaves out a portion. The sample records fewer than 85,000 clones, 90% being singletons. The germline CDR1 and CDR2 sequences are KGHDR and SFDVKD. The CDR3 spans 13 residues. V lost 7 bases to trimming and J lost 2 bases, with 9 bases between them. The receptor's source is an adult in good health. The chain employs TRBV24-1 and TRBJ2-3, with D uncertain. The sequences come from peripheral blood, collected on day 0 of AZD1222 vaccination. The CDR3 sequence: CATRGGTTDTQYF. For the CDR3, the DNA is TGTGCCACCAGGGGCGGCACCACAGATACGCAGTATTTT.